This is a list of T cell receptor beta chains from one sample in a study of response to subunit inactivated influenza vaccine. MiXCR, applied by TCRdb to the RT-PCR reads, yields one record per CDR3 protein. In the table there are about 540,000 distinct CDR3 sequences, approximately 24% of which are singletons. This same sample was also taken into another study, of T cells expressing NK-cell markers.

The sequences come from CD4+ T cells sorted from PBMCs, collected about 13 days after vaccination. These receptors were taken from a man aged 50-60 years who received an inactivated influenza vaccine. The CDR3 runs from the conserved cysteine through the conserved F or W. A D gene is named only where the DNA matches it firmly. Size values are once, few and many counts, or a class for expanded clones, and some rows have none.

J | D | size | V | CDR3 | DNA
TRBJ2-5 | TRBD2 | few | TRBV18 | CASSPRRGEQETQYF | TGTGCCAGCTCACCAAGGCGGGGGGAACAAGAGACCCAGTACTTC
TRBJ2-2 | TRBD1 | . | TRBV9 | CASSVDRAELAGELFF | TGTGCCAGCAGCGTCGACAGGGCGGAACTTGCCGGGGAGCTGTTTTTT
TRBJ1-2 | TRBD1 | . | TRBV7-9 | CASSASGTAHEGYTF | TGTGCCAGCAGCGCCTCCGGGACAGCCCATGAGGGCTACACCTTC
TRBJ2-1 | TRBD2 | . | TRBV28 | CASTVKLARNEQFF | TGTGCCAGCACCGTTAAACTAGCGCGCAATGAGCAGTTCTTC
TRBJ2-3 | TRBD2 | few | TRBV7-6 | CASSLISGNEADTQYF | TGTGCCAGCAGCTTAATTAGCGGGAACGAGGCAGATACGCAGTATTTT
TRBJ1-3 | . | few | TRBV20-1 | CSVAGRNTIYF | TGCAGTGTAGCTGGTCGCAACACCATATATTTT
TRBJ2-4 | TRBD2 | . | TRBV30 | CAWSGLANIQYF | TGTGCCTGGAGTGGACTAGCAAACATTCAGTACTTC
TRBJ2-7 | . | few | TRBV7-9 | CASRNRQSYEQYF | TGTGCCAGCAGGAACAGACAGAGCTACGAGCAGTACTTC
TRBJ1-4 | . | few | TRBV7-9 | CASSRTNNEKLFF | TGTGCCAGCAGCCGGACTAATAATGAAAAACTGTTTTTT
TRBJ1-4 | . | few | TRBV20-1 | CSRVTNEKLFF | TGCAGCAGGGTAACTAATGAAAAACTGTTTTTT
TRBJ2-1 | . | many | TRBV3-1 | CASSQDRYNEQFF | TGTGCCAGCAGCCAAGACAGGTACAATGAGCAGTTCTTC
TRBJ2-5 | . | . | TRBV18 | CASSPRFAGQETQYF | TGTGCCAGCTCACCACGGTTCGCGGGTCAAGAGACCCAGTACTTC
TRBJ1-3 | . | . | TRBV5-1 | CASSLAGGLGGNTIYF | TGCGCCAGCAGCTTGGCTGGTGGGCTAGGTGGAAACACCATATATTTT
TRBJ2-1 | TRBD1 | . | TRBV5-1 | CASSTGQEYNEQFF | TGCGCCAGCAGCACCGGACAGGAGTACAATGAGCAGTTCTTC
TRBJ2-1 | . | few | TRBV13 | CASSLGQLVLSYNEQFF | TGTGCCAGCAGCTTAGGCCAGCTGGTCCTCTCCTACAATGAGCAGTTCTTC
TRBJ2-7 | TRBD2 | . | TRBV28 | CVAGTSGEDYEQYF | TGTGTCGCCGGGACTAGCGGGGAGGACTACGAGCAGTACTTC
TRBJ1-6 | . | . | TRBV6-1 | CASSSSGGVYNSPLHF | TGTGCCAGCAGCTCTTCCGGGGGGGTCTATAATTCACCCCTCCACTTT
TRBJ2-1 | TRBD2 | . | TRBV6-4 | CASALRTSGEGEQFF | TGTGCCAGCGCTCTGCGGACTAGCGGGGAGGGTGAGCAGTTCTTC
TRBJ2-1 | TRBD2 | . | TRBV24-1 | CATSDYTASGRASYNEQFF | TGTGCCACCAGTGATTATACCGCTAGCGGGAGGGCGTCCTACAATGAGCAGTTCTTC
TRBJ2-1 | TRBD2 | . | TRBV24-1 | CATSDGLAGPYNEQFF | TGTGCCACCAGTGATGGATTAGCGGGACCATACAATGAGCAGTTCTTC
TRBJ2-2 | . | many | TRBV28 | CASSLIGTGELFF | TGTGCCAGCAGCCTAATAGGTACCGGGGAGCTGTTTTTT
TRBJ1-5 | . | few | TRBV28 | CASRGGGSGNQPQHF | TGTGCCAGCAGGGGAGGGGGAAGTGGGAATCAGCCCCAGCATTTT
TRBJ1-5 | TRBD1 | . | TRBV12-3/TRBV12-4 | CASSPQGLTQPQHF | TGTGCCAGCAGCCCACAGGGGCTAACTCAGCCCCAGCATTTT
TRBJ2-1 | . | . | TRBV7-8 | CASSYGSWQGYNEQFF | TGTGCCAGCAGCTATGGGTCATGGCAGGGGTACAATGAGCAGTTCTTC
TRBJ2-5 | . | few | TRBV5-4 | CASSLGDNQETQYF | TGTGCCAGCAGCTTGGGGGATAACCAAGAGACCCAGTACTTC
TRBJ2-3 | TRBD2 | many | TRBV5-1 | CASSPGPGGPTDTQYF | TGCGCCAGCAGCCCCGGCCCGGGAGGGCCTACAGATACGCAGTATTTT
TRBJ2-5 | . | few | TRBV5-1 | CASSLGPAEGETQYF | TGCGCCAGCAGCTTGGGACCCGCTGAAGGAGAGACCCAGTACTTC
TRBJ2-2 | . | many | TRBV5-1 | CASSLAALDHAGELFF | TGCGCCAGCAGCTTGGCGGCTCTGGACCATGCCGGGGAGCTGTTTTTT